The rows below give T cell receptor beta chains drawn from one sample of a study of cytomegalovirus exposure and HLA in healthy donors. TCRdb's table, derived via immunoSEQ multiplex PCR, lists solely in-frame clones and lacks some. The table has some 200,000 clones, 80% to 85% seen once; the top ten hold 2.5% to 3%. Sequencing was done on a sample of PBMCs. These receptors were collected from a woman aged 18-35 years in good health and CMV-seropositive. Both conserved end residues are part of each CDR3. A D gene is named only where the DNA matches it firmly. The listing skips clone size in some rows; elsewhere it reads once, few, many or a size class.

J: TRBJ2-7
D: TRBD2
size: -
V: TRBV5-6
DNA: TGTGCCAGCAGCTTGGTTCGGACTAGCGGGGGGAAGCAGTACTTC
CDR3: CASSLVRTSGGKQYF

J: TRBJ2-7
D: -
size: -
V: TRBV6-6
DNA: TGTGCCAGCAGTAGGCCCAGCGATACGCCCTACGAGCAGTACTTC
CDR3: CASSRPSDTPYEQYF

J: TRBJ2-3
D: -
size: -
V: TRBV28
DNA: TGTGCCAGCAGTTTCGAGGGCGCAAACCCCACAGATACGCAGTATTTT
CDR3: CASSFEGANPTDTQYF

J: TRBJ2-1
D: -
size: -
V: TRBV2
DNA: TGTGCCAGCAGTTCTTCAGACTACAATGAGCAGTTCTTC
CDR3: CASSSSDYNEQFF

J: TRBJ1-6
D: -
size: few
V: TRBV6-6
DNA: TGTGCCAGCAGTCAGGACAGACTTAATTCACCCCTCCACTTT
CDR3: CASSQDRLNSPLHF

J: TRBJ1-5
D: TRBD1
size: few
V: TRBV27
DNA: TGTGCCAGCAGTTCAGGGACAGTAAATCAGCCCCAGCATTTT
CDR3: CASSSGTVNQPQHF

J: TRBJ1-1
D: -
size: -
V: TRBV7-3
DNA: TGTGCCAGCAGCTTAGGGTTCGACAGTGAAGCTTTCTTT
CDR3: CASSLGFDSEAFF

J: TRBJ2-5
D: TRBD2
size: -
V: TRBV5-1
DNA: TGCGCCAGCAGCTTGACAGCGGGGGATCAAGAGACCCAGTACTTC
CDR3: CASSLTAGDQETQYF

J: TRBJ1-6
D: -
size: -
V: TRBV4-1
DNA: TGCGCCAGCAGGGGTGACATCAATTCACCCCTCCACTTT
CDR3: CASRGDINSPLHF

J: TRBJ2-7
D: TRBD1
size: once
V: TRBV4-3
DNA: TGCGCCAGCAGCTCCCCTGGACAGGGCAGGGACGAGCAGTACTTC
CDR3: CASSSPGQGRDEQYF

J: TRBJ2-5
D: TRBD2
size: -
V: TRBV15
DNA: TGTGCCACCAGCAGAGCCGGTCCGGGACTAGCGGGGGGGCAAGAGACCCAGTACTTC
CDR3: CATSRAGPGLAGGQETQYF

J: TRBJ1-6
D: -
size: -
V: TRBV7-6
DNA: TGTGCCAGCAGCCCCCCCCGCGGTTCACCCCTCCACTTT
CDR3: CASSPPRGSPLHF

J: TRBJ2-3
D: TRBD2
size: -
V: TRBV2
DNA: TGTGCCAGCAGCCCACCTCTAGCGGGGGCTCTCATAGATACGCAGTATTTT
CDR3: CASSPPLAGALIDTQYF

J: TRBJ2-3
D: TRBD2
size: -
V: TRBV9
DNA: TGTGCCAGCGCGGGGGGCCAGTCAGATACGCAGTATTTT
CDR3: CASAGGQSDTQYF

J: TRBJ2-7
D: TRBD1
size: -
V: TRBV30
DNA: TGTGCCTGGAGTCCCATCCGGGACAGCCAGAAGTACTTC
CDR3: CAWSPIRDSQKYF

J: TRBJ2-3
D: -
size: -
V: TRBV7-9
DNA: TGTGCCAGCAGCTTCTCAGATACGCAGTATTTT
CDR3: CASSFSDTQYF

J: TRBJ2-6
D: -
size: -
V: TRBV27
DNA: TGTGCCAGCAGTTCCCCTAGCCGGGCTGGGGCCAACGTCCTGACTTTC
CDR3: CASSSPSRAGANVLTF

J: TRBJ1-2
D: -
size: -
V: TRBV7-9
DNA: TGTGCCAGCAGCCCCGTGCGGGTGGACTATGGCTACACCTTC
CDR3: CASSPVRVDYGYTF

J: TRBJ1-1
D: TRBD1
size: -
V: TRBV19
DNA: TGTGCCAGTAGTATGGGACAGTACACTGAAGCTTTCTTT
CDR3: CASSMGQYTEAFF

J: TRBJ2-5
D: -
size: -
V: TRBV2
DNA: TGTGCCAGCAGGAAGCCCGGGAGACAAGAGACCCAGTACTTC
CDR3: CASRKPGRQETQYF

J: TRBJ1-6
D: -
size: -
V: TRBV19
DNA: TGTGCCAGTAGTATCACCCCCAGCTCCTATAATTCACCCCTCCACTTT
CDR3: CASSITPSSYNSPLHF

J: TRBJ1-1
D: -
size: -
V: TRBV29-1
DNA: TGCAGCGCCGAGACAGGCGATTACACTGAAGCTTTCTTT
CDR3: CSAETGDYTEAFF